This is a list of T cell receptor beta chains from one sample in a study of CD8 T cells in ankylosing spondylitis. TCRdb re-analysed the 5' RACE reads in MiXCR, keeping a single row per CDR3 protein. The profile shows some 270,000 distinct CDR3 sequences, about a sixth of them singletons. The source material was blood, either unsorted or a sorted T cell fraction (not recorded which). These receptors all come from a male donor with ankylosing spondylitis or in good health (not recorded which). CDR3s include the opening cysteine and the closing phenylalanine or tryptophan. D genes are given only for firm matches. Not every row has a clone size; where given, it reads once, few, many or a size class.

clone_size	d_call	j_call	v_call	cdr3_aa	cdr3_nt
NA	NA	TRBJ1-4	TRBV21-1	CASSKDAWGAEKLFF	TGTGCCAGCAGCAAAGATGCGTGGGGGGCTGAAAAACTGTTTTTT
NA	TRBD2	TRBJ2-7	TRBV12-3/TRBV12-4	CASSFAGGDGEQYF	TGTGCCAGCAGTTTCGCGGGAGGGGACGGCGAGCAGTACTTC
few	NA	TRBJ1-1	TRBV6-5	CASSYSNTGEAFF	TGTGCCAGCAGTTACTCGAATACGGGAGAAGCTTTCTTT
NA	TRBD1	TRBJ2-7	TRBV5-1	CASSLQQGHYEQYF	TGCGCCAGCAGCCTCCAACAGGGGCACTACGAGCAGTACTTC
NA	NA	TRBJ1-1	TRBV7-2	CASSPDSSTEAFF	TGTGCCAGCAGCCCAGACTCGAGCACTGAAGCTTTCTTT
many	TRBD1	TRBJ1-5	TRBV6-1	CASSPTGYNNQPQHF	TGTGCCAGCAGCCCGACAGGGTATAACAATCAGCCCCAGCATTTT
NA	TRBD2	TRBJ2-7	TRBV20-1	CSARRAGANSYEQYF	TGCAGTGCTAGGCGAGCGGGAGCGAACTCCTACGAGCAGTACTTC
few	TRBD2	TRBJ2-2	TRBV13	CASSQEERGGNTGELFF	TGTGCCAGCAGCCAAGAGGAACGGGGGGGGAACACCGGGGAGCTGTTTTTT
NA	NA	TRBJ2-3	TRBV6-6	CASSPTETDTQYF	TGTGCCAGCAGTCCGACGGAAACAGATACGCAGTATTTT
few	NA	TRBJ1-5	TRBV20-1	CSAREGQGDQPQHF	TGCAGTGCTAGAGAGGGGCAGGGAGATCAGCCCCAGCATTTT
NA	NA	TRBJ2-3	TRBV14	CASSQQGNTDTQYF	TGTGCCAGCAGCCAACAGGGAAACACAGATACGCAGTATTTT
NA	NA	TRBJ1-1	TRBV9	CASSVAGPGTEAFF	TGTGCCAGCAGCGTAGCAGGGCCGGGGACTGAAGCTTTCTTT
few	NA	TRBJ1-5	TRBV20-1	CSARDLSDSNQPQHF	TGCAGTGCTAGAGATCTCTCGGATAGCAATCAGCCCCAGCATTTT
NA	TRBD2	TRBJ2-7	TRBV5-1	CASSPYLAGGGYEQYF	TGCGCCAGCAGCCCTTACCTAGCGGGAGGTGGATACGAGCAGTACTTC
few	TRBD1	TRBJ1-2	TRBV5-5	CASSYNGPGQLFGYTF	TGTGCCAGCAGCTACAATGGGCCGGGACAGCTTTTTGGCTACACCTTC
NA	TRBD1	TRBJ2-3	TRBV6-2/TRBV6-3	CASSYLGTGEFSDTQYF	TGTGCCAGCAGTTATCTCGGGACAGGGGAATTCTCGGATACGCAGTATTTT
many	NA	TRBJ2-1	TRBV11-2	CASSFLDSLGNEQFF	TGTGCCAGCAGCTTTCTCGACAGTCTAGGGAATGAGCAGTTCTTC
few	TRBD2	TRBJ2-1	TRBV9	CASSETGLAGYNEQFF	TGTGCCAGCAGCGAGACGGGACTAGCGGGCTACAATGAGCAGTTCTTC
NA	NA	TRBJ1-2	TRBV7-2	CASADTGYGYTF	TGTGCCAGCGCGGATACAGGCTATGGCTACACCTTC
few	NA	TRBJ2-1	TRBV4-1	CASSQAGLGGEQFF	TGCGCCAGCAGCCAAGCGGGGCTCGGGGGTGAGCAGTTCTTC
NA	NA	TRBJ2-1	TRBV20-1	CSASGSNSYNEQFF	TGCAGTGCTAGCGGGAGTAACTCCTACAATGAGCAGTTCTTC
NA	NA	TRBJ2-5	TRBV3-1	CASSHWARDEEETQYF	TGTGCCAGCAGCCATTGGGCCAGGGACGAAGAAGAGACCCAGTACTTC
many	NA	TRBJ2-5	TRBV4-1	CASSQVYRGGETQYF	TGCGCCAGCAGCCAAGTTTACAGGGGGGGAGAGACCCAGTACTTC
NA	TRBD2	TRBJ2-3	TRBV7-3	CASSPGLAGVGDTQYF	TGTGCCAGCAGCCCGGGACTAGCGGGAGTGGGAGATACGCAGTATTTT
few	NA	TRBJ1-6	TRBV12-3/TRBV12-4	CASRRGVNSPLHF	TGTGCCAGCAGACGGGGGGTAAATTCACCCCTCCACTTT
few	TRBD2	TRBJ2-5	TRBV10-2	CASSEEAGQETQYF	TGCGCCAGCAGCGAAGAAGCGGGGCAAGAGACCCAGTACTTC
few	NA	TRBJ2-7	TRBV20-1	CSARPRGISEQYF	TGCAGTGCTAGGCCCCGGGGTATTTCCGAGCAGTACTTC
many	NA	TRBJ2-7	TRBV4-1	CASSQASGQPDYEQYF	TGCGCCAGCAGCCAAGCATCGGGCCAGCCGGACTACGAGCAGTACTTC
NA	TRBD2	TRBJ2-2	TRBV4-2	CASSQGTSGSSGELFF	TGTGCCAGCAGCCAGGGGACTAGCGGGAGCTCCGGGGAGCTGTTTTTT
NA	NA	TRBJ1-5	TRBV12-3/TRBV12-4	CASSSGGSGNQPQHF	TGTGCCAGCAGTTCCGGGGGTTCAGGGAATCAGCCCCAGCATTTT
NA	NA	TRBJ2-7	TRBV6-5	CASSNNRVSYEQYF	TGTGCCAGCAGTAACAACAGGGTATCCTACGAGCAGTACTTC
few	TRBD2	TRBJ2-7	TRBV5-1	CASSFAGGYEQYF	TGCGCCAGCAGCTTCGCGGGAGGCTACGAGCAGTACTTC
NA	NA	TRBJ2-7	TRBV6-2/TRBV6-3	CASVDWEAYEQYF	TGTGCCAGCGTCGACTGGGAAGCCTACGAGCAGTACTTC